The clone carrying this TCR beta chain appeared a few times. Its antigen is unknown. Primed by a sample-barcoded 5' primer and a J-beta primer mix, a second PCR proceeded for about 6 to 11 cycles. Every cDNA molecule bore a tag from a template-switch adaptor containing 12 random nucleotides. TCRdb called the 5' RACE reads again in MiXCR, with one record for every CDR3 protein. The sample carries some 1.4 million distinct CDR3 sequences, around two fifths recorded once. The data belong to a study of blood T cells in healthy people across ages. Study-wide results and limits: Conclusively comparing naive with antigen-experienced cells was impossible with unsorted PBMCs. Roughly linear age-related decline in beta diversity appeared, significant by age approximately 41.

The V gene's germline CDR1 is MNHNY and CDR2 SVGAGI (reference sequence). V was cut by 4 bases and J by 4 bases, with 11 bases left in between. This CDR3 has 14 amino acids. Sequenced sample: blood. This sequence joins TRBV6-6 and TRBJ2-1, with D tentatively TRBD2 (6 bases). The clonotype was recovered from a woman aged 18 to 35 in good health. CDR3 region: CASSSGEKYNEQFF. DNA of the CDR3: TGTGCCAGCAGTTCGGGGGAGAAGTACAATGAGCAGTTCTTC.